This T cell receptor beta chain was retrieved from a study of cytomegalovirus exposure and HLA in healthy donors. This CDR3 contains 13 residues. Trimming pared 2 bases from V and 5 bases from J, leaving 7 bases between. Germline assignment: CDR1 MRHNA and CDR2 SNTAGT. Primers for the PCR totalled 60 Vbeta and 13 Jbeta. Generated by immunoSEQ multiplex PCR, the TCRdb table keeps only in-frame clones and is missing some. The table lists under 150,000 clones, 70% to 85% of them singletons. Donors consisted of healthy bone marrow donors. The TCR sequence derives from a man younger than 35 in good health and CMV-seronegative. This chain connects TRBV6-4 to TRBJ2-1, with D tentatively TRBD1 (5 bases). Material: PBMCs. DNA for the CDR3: TGTGCCAGCAGTGACGACAGACACAATGAGCAGTTCTTC. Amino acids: CASSDDRHNEQFF.